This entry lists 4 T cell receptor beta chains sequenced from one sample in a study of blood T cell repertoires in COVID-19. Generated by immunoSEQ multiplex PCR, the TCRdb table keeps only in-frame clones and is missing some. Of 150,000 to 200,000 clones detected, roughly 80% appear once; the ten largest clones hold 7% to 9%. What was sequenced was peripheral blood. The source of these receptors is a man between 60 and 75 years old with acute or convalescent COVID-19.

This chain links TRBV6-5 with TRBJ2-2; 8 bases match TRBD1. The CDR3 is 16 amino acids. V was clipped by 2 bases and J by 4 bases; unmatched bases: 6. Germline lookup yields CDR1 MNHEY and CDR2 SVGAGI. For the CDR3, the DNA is TGTGCCAGCAGTTACCTGGACAGGGTTGGCACCGGGGAGCTGTTTTTT. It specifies CASSYLDRVGTGELFF.

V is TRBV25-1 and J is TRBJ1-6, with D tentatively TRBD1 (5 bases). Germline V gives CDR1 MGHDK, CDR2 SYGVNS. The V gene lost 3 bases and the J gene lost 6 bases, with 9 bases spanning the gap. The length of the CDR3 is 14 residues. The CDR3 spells CASSDRQINSPLHF. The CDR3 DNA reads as TGTGCCAGCAGTGACCGACAGATTAATTCACCCCTCCACTTT.

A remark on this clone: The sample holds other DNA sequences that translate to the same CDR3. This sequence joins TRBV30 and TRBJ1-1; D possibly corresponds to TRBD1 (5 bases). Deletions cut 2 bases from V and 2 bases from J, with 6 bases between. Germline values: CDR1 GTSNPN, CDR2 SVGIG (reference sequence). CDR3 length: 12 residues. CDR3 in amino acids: CAWSQGNTEAFF. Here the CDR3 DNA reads TGTGCCTGGAGTCAGGGTAACACTGAAGCTTTCTTT.

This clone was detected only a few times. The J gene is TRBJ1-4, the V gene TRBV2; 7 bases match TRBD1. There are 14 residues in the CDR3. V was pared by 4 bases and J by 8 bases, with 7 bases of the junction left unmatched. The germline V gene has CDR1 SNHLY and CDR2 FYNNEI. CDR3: CASSADRDDEKLFF. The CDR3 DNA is TGTGCCAGCAGTGCCGACAGGGACGACGAAAAACTGTTTTTT.